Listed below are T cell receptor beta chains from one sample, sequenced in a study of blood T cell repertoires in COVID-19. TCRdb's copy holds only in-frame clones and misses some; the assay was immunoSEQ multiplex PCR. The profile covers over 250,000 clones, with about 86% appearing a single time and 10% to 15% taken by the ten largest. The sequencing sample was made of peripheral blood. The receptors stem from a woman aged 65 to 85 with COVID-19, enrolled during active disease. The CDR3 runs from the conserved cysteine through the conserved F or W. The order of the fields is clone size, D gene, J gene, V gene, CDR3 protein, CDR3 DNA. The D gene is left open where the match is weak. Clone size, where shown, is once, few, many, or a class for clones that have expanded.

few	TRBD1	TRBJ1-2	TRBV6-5	CASSRRGINYGYTF	TGTGCCAGCAGTCGCAGGGGGATTAACTATGGCTACACCTTC
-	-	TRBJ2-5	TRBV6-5	CASSYSLKLETQYF	TGTGCCAGCAGTTACTCTCTTAAGCTCGAGACCCAGTACTTC
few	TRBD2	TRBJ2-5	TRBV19	CASRPGGRETQYF	TGTGCCAGTAGGCCGGGAGGGCGGGAGACCCAGTACTTC
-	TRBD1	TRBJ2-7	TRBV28	CASSPPLAITGVGQYF	TGTGCCAGCAGTCCTCCCCTCGCCATTACAGGGGTGGGGCAGTACTTC
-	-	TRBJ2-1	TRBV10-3	CAISDRLSGEQFF	TGTGCCATCAGTGATAGACTTTCAGGGGAGCAGTTCTTC
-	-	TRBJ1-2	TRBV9	CASSVAGGTYGYTF	TGTGCCAGCAGCGTAGCTGGAGGGACCTATGGCTACACCTTC
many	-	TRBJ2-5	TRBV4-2	CASSQEGAGARETQYF	TGTGCCAGCAGCCAAGAGGGGGCGGGGGCCCGAGAGACCCAGTACTTC
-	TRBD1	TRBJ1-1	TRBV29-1	CSVKQGVTEAFF	TGCAGCGTTAAACAGGGGGTGACTGAAGCTTTCTTT
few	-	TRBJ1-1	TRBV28	CASSEVEAFF	TGTGCCAGCAGTGAGGTAGAAGCTTTCTTT
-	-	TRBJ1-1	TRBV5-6	CASSLSQAEAFF	TGTGCCAGCAGCCTAAGCCAAGCTGAAGCTTTCTTT